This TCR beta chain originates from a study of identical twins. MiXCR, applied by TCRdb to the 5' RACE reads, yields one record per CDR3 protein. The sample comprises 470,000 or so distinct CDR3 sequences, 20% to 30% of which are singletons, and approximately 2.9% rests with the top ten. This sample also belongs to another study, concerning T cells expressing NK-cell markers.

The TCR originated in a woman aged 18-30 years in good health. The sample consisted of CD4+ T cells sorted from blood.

The CDR3 sequence is CASSQERSVYNEQFF. CDR3 coding DNA: TGCGCCAGCAGCCAAGAACGGTCTGTGTACAATGAGCAGTTCTTC. The rearrangement links TRBV4-3 to TRBJ2-1; D ambiguous. The V gene lost 0 bases and the J gene lost 4 bases, with 10 bases spanning the gap. The CDR3 loop spans 15 amino acids. CDR1 is LGHNA and CDR2 is YSLEER in the germline V gene.